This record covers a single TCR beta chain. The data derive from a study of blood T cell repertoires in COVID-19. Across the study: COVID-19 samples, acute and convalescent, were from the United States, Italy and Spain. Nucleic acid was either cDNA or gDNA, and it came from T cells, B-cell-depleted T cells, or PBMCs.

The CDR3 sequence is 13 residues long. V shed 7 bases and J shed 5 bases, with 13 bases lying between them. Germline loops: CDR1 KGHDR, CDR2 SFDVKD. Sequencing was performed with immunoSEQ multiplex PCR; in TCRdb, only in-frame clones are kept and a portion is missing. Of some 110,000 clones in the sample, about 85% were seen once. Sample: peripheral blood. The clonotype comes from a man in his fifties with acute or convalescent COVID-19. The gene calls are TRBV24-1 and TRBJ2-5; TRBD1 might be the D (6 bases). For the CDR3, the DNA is TGTGCCACCAGGGGGGCGGGTAGGGAGACCCAGTACTTC. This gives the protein CATRGAGRETQYF.